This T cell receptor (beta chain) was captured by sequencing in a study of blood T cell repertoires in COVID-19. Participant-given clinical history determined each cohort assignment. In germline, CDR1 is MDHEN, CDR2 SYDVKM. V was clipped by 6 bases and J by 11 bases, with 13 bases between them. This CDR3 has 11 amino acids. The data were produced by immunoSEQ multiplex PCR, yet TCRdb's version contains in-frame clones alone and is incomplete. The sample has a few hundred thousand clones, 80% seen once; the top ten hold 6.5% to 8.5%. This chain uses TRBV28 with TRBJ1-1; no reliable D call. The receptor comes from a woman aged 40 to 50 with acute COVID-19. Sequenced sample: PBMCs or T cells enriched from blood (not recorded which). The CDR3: CASSWADGAFF. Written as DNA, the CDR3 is TGTGCCAGCAGCTGGGCCGATGGGGCTTTCTTT.